A single sample gave rise to the 27 T cell receptor beta chains below, sequenced in a study of T-cell reconstitution after alpha-beta-depleted transplantation in children. Unique molecular identifiers tagged the TCRbeta library. Via MiXCR, TCRdb re-called the PCR reads, giving one row per CDR3 protein. The sample comprises around 370,000 distinct CDR3 sequences, 15% to 20% of which are singletons, and approximately 38% rests with the top ten. The sequencing here drew on PBMCs, mostly from graft donor cells, taken 360 days after TCRalphabeta/CD19-depleted stem cell transplant. The receptors were sampled from a male patient under 10 years old who had a stem cell transplant for acute lymphoblastic leukemia, so the T cells may come from the graft donor.

This clonotype was observed at least ten times. The chain is built from TRBV12-3 or TRBV12-4 and TRBJ2-7; D uncertain. V lost 1 base to trimming and J lost 3 bases, with 10 bases between them. The CDR3 is 14 amino acids. CDR3 protein: CASSLGGPLYEQYF. CDR3 nucleotide sequence: TGTGCCAGCAGTTTAGGAGGCCCACTCTACGAGCAGTACTTC.

This clonotype has at least ten counts. This CDR3 reads CASKREWEETQYF. DNA for the CDR3: TGTGCCAGCAAGCGGGAGTGGGAAGAGACCCAGTACTTC. The gene calls are TRBV12-3 or TRBV12-4 and TRBJ2-5; 8 bases are a match to TRBD2. There are 13 residues in the CDR3. With 7 bases clipped from V and 3 bases from J, the junction kept 4 bases outside the gene matches.

This clonotype showed up just a few times. V is TRBV4-1 and J is TRBJ2-2; D call uncertain. Germline CDR1 MGHRA, CDR2 YSYEKL. V was trimmed by 0 bases and J by 2 bases, leaving 10 bases between them. The CDR3 runs to 16 residues. As DNA, the CDR3 is TGCGCCAGCAGCCAAGATCAAAGGTTCAACACCGGGGAGCTGTTTTTT. Protein sequence: CASSQDQRFNTGELFF.

This clonotype showed up just a few times. The gene calls are TRBV11-2 and TRBJ1-2; possible D gene TRBD1, 5 bases. Deletions cut 5 bases from V and 4 bases from J, with 17 bases between. The CDR3 sequence is 15 residues long. The germline V gene has CDR1 SGHAT and CDR2 FQNNGV. The CDR3 coding sequence is TGTGCCAGCAGCCGAGGGCTGGGGGGGGGCTATGGCTACACCTTC. It specifies CASSRGLGGGYGYTF.

This clonotype appeared many times. The chain is built from TRBV7-9 and TRBJ2-4; TRBD2 aligns across 8 bases. V shed 6 bases and J 0 bases; nucleotides not matched to a gene: 4. Germline CDR1 and CDR2: SEHNR and FQNEAQ (reference sequence). The CDR3 sequence is 15 residues long. The CDR3: CASSRSGIAKNIQYF. CDR3 in DNA: TGTGCCAGCAGTCGTAGCGGGATAGCCAAAAACATTCAGTACTTC. The full variable domain, its missing parts supplied by reference TRBV7-9 and TRBJ2-4, is DTGVSQNPRHKITKRGQNVTFRCDPISEHNRLYWYRQTLGQGPEFLTYFQNEAQLEKSRLLSDRFSAERPKGSFSTLEIQRTEQGDSAMYLCASSRSGIAKNIQYFGAGTRLSVL.

The chain links TRBV12-3 or TRBV12-4 to TRBJ1-5; no firm D call. V was trimmed by 3 bases and J by 6 bases, leaving 12 bases between them. CDR3 length: 14 residues. The CDR3 spells CASSFEFRRQPQHF. In DNA, the CDR3 is TGTGCCAGCAGTTTCGAGTTTCGGCGTCAGCCCCAGCATTTT.

This clonotype was counted a few times. This rearrangement joins TRBV27 to TRBJ1-4; 7 bases line up with TRBD1. Germline assignment: CDR1 MNHEY and CDR2 SMNVEV (reference sequence). The trim removed 6 bases at V and 3 bases at J, leaving 7 bases unmatched. This CDR3 is built from 15 residues. DNA for the CDR3: TGTGCCAGCAGCCCCTGGAGGGGGCCTAATGAAAAACTGTTTTTT. Amino acids: CASSPWRGPNEKLFF.

This clonotype came up a few times. The chain has TRBV29-1 and TRBJ2-1, with 8 positions matching TRBD2. The CDR3 runs 15 residues. Germline CDR1 SQVTM, CDR2 ANQGSEA. V gave up 5 bases and J gave up 4 bases; unmatched junction bases: 10. CDR3 coding DNA: TGCAGCGTTCAGGCCGACGGGAGGGCTTACAATGAGCAGTTCTTC. Its protein is CSVQADGRAYNEQFF.

The genes are TRBV15 and TRBJ2-3, with D perhaps matching TRBD1 (6 bases). Germline V gene data show CDR1 as LNHNV and CDR2 as YYDKDF (reference sequence). V was cut by 5 bases and J by 9 bases, with 12 bases left in between. The CDR3 runs 12 residues. The CDR3 is CATSVNRVTQYF. The CDR3, as DNA: TGTGCCACCAGCGTTAACAGGGTGACGCAGTATTTT.

The chain couples TRBV7-3 to TRBJ2-7, with 8 bases identical to TRBD1. The germline CDR1 and CDR2 sequences are SGHTA and FQGTGA. V was pared by 4 bases and J by 6 bases, with 5 bases of the junction left unmatched. CDR3 size: 13 residues. The CDR3 DNA follows: TGTGCCAGCAGCTCTGACAGGGGTCGCGAGCAGTACTTC. Its translation: CASSSDRGREQYF. The variable domain in full, completed from reference TRBV7-3 and TRBJ2-7, reads GAGVSQTPSNKVTEKGKYVELRCDPISGHTALYWYRQSLGQGPEFLIYFQGTGAADDSGLPNDRFFAVRPEGSVSTLKIQRTERGDSAVYLCASSSDRGREQYFGPGTRLTVT.

This clonotype appeared many times. The V and J genes are TRBV12-3 or TRBV12-4 and TRBJ2-5; 10 nucleotides align to TRBD2. The CDR3 length is 16 residues. The junction had 9 bases not matched to a gene; V was cut back by 5 bases and J by 3 bases. The CDR3 protein is CASSPGISGRKETQYF. Written as DNA, the CDR3 is TGTGCCAGCAGTCCTGGGATTAGCGGGAGGAAAGAGACCCAGTACTTC.

This clonotype showed up just a few times. The rearrangement joins TRBV20-1 to TRBJ2-7, with D perhaps TRBD2 (5 bases). Germline CDR1 and CDR2: DFQATT and SNEGSKA (reference sequence). The CDR3 runs to 13 residues. V lost 1 base and J lost 2, with 9 bases in between. The CDR3 nucleotides read TGCAGTGCTAGAGGGCCGGGGACCTACGAGCAGTACTTC. It yields the protein CSARGPGTYEQYF.

This clonotype was recorded many times. The chain carries TRBV9 and TRBJ2-3, with 7 positions matching TRBD1. Germline-derived CDR1 and CDR2 are SGDLS and YYNGEE. This CDR3 contains 14 residues. The V and J ends lost 4 bases and 4 bases, in that order; junction bases with no gene match: 6. This CDR3 reads CASSQTQGADTQYF. CDR3 sequence (DNA): TGTGCCAGCAGCCAGACTCAGGGGGCAGATACGCAGTATTTT. Together with reference TRBV9 and TRBJ2-3, the CDR3 gives the full variable domain: DSGVTQTPKHLITATGQRVTLRCSPRSGDLSVYWYQQSLDQGLQFLIQYYNGEERAKGNILERFSAQQFPDLHSELNLSSLELGDSALYFCASSQTQGADTQYFGPGTRLTVL.

This clonotype was seen many times. This chain links TRBV12-3 or TRBV12-4 with TRBJ1-1; tentative D call: TRBD1 (6 bases). The CDR3 is made up of 14 amino acids. The V and J ends lost 6 bases and 0 bases respectively, with 11 bases between them. This CDR3 is CASSPRGMNTEAFF. CDR3 bases: TGTGCCAGCAGCCCCAGGGGCATGAACACTGAAGCTTTCTTT.

As concerns this clonotype: A read error may be the cause here, since a much bigger clone is one base away. V gene TRBV20-1 combines with J gene TRBJ2-3, with 7 nucleotides matching TRBD2. This CDR3 region has 16 residues. J lost 10 bases, V lost 0 bases, and 16 bases had no gene match. CDR1 and CDR2 from the germline V gene are DFQATT and SNEGSKA (reference sequence). The CDR3 sequence: CSAREGPGLGGDSQYF. CDR3 nucleotide sequence: TGCAGTGCTAGAGAGGGGCCGGGACTTGGGGGGGATTCGCAGTATTTT.

This clonotype was found many times. The CDR3 DNA sequence: TGCGCCAGCAGCCCCGACAGGGACCCTAGGAATGAGCAGTTCTTC. As protein: CASSPDRDPRNEQFF. This chain uses TRBV4-3 with TRBJ2-1; 7 bases line up with TRBD1. The junction had 10 bases not matched to a gene; V was cut back by 4 bases and J by 7 bases. There are 15 residues in the CDR3. CDR1 and CDR2 from the germline V gene are LGHNA and YSLEER.

This clonotype has just a few counts. The chain recombines TRBV28 with TRBJ2-3; D possibly corresponds to TRBD1 (6 bases). This CDR3 contains 14 residues. Germline CDR1 and CDR2: MDHEN and SYDVKM. V dropped 10 bases and J dropped 6 bases, with 20 bases sitting between them. CDR3 nucleotide sequence: TGTGCCACCTTCGAGGACAGAGCTAGGGATACGCAGTATTTT. Translating gives CATFEDRARDTQYF.

The V and J genes are TRBV28 and TRBJ2-7, with D maybe TRBD2 (6 bases). Germline-derived CDR1 and CDR2 are MDHEN and SYDVKM. CDR3 length: 14 residues. The V and J ends lost 10 bases and 4 bases respectively, with 20 bases between them. DNA of the CDR3: TGTGCCACCCACGGGAGAGAAAATGCTTACGAGCAGTACTTC. The encoded protein is CATHGRENAYEQYF.

The chain is built from TRBV7-6 and TRBJ1-1; D not certain. This CDR3 has 13 amino acids. V shed 4 bases and J shed 10 bases, with 16 bases lying between them. The germline gives CDR1 SGHVS, CDR2 FNYEAQ. DNA for the CDR3: TGTGCCAGCAGCTCGGACGGGTTAGGCGGAGCTTTCTTT. Translation: CASSSDGLGGAFF.

The chain is built from TRBV6-5 and TRBJ1-4, with D maybe TRBD1 (6 bases). The CDR3 is 20 amino acids. Germline V gene lookup returns CDR1 MNHEY and CDR2 SVGAGI. Trimming took off 6 bases at V and 3 bases at J, with 29 bases between the two ends. For the CDR3, the DNA is TGTGCCAGCAGGGGGATTGATCCGGAGGACAGCCTTAGACCTAATGAAAAACTGTTTTTT. The encoded protein is CASRGIDPEDSLRPNEKLFF.

This clonotype came up many times. The V gene is TRBV12-3 or TRBV12-4, the J gene TRBJ1-4; D perhaps matches TRBD1 (5 bases). The CDR3 is 14 residues long. The V end was cut by 5 bases, the J end by 2 bases, with 9 bases between. The CDR3 DNA reads TGTGCCAGCAGTGCAGGGAGGACTAATGAAAAACTGTTTTTT. Its protein product is CASSAGRTNEKLFF.

The table lists this clonotype with a few counts. V and J are TRBV5-6 and TRBJ2-6; no reliable D call. This CDR3 has 15 residues. CDR1 SGHDT and CDR2 YYEEEE come from the germline V gene. V lost 1 base and J 1 base, leaving 6 bases between the germline ends. Here the CDR3 reads CASSLSPSGANVLTF. The CDR3 nucleotides are TGTGCCAGCAGCTTGTCACCTTCTGGGGCCAACGTCCTGACTTTC.

About this clonotype: A read error is possible here, since a much larger clone lies one base away. The rearrangement joins TRBV5-1 to TRBJ1-1; 7 bases line up with TRBD1. In germline, CDR1 is SGHRS, CDR2 YFSETQ. The CDR3 loop spans 15 amino acids. The CDR3 loop is CASSLVDRMNTEDFF. The DNA of the CDR3 is TGCGCCAGCAGCTTGGTGGACAGGATGAACACTGAAGATTTCTTT.

This clonotype was observed at least ten times. The genes are TRBV3-1 and TRBJ2-7; D is unclear. V was pared by 2 bases and J by 0 bases, with 2 bases between. CDR1 is LGHDT, CDR2 YNNKEL, per germline (reference sequence). This CDR3 is built from 12 residues. The chain's CDR3 is CASSQFSYEQYF. CDR3 sequence (DNA): TGTGCCAGCAGCCAATTCTCCTACGAGCAGTACTTC.

This rearrangement joins TRBV4-2 to TRBJ2-7; D ambiguous. The CDR3 has 14 amino acids. The V gene lost 4 bases and the J gene lost 3 bases, with 13 bases spanning the gap. Germline CDR1 reads LGHNA; CDR2 reads YNFKEQ. The CDR3 is CASSPDLLDYEQYF. In nucleotides, the CDR3 is TGTGCCAGCAGCCCCGACTTACTCGACTACGAGCAGTACTTC.

The rearrangement links TRBV7-2 to TRBJ2-7; 9 bases map to TRBD2. Trimming cost V 5 bases and J 4 bases; bases outside gene matches: 12. Germline V gene data show CDR1 as SGHTA and CDR2 as FQGNSA. The CDR3 loop spans 16 amino acids. This chain's CDR3 is CASSPLGGRAVYEQYF. CDR3 coding DNA: TGTGCCAGCAGCCCACTCGGCGGGAGGGCCGTATACGAGCAGTACTTC.

The CDR3: CASSFYDLNEQFF. CDR3 DNA sequence: TGTGCCAGCAGTTTTTACGACCTCAATGAGCAGTTCTTC. The V and J genes are TRBV28 and TRBJ2-1, with no clear D. Germline V gives CDR1 MDHEN, CDR2 SYDVKM. Trimming removed 3 bases at V and 6 bases at J, with 9 bases between. This CDR3 has 13 residues. The whole variable domain, filled in from reference TRBV28 and TRBJ2-1, reads DVKVTQSSRYLVKRTGEKVFLECVQDMDHENMFWYRQDPGLGLRLIYFSYDVKMKEKGDIPEGYSVSREKKERFSLILESASTNQTSMYLCASSFYDLNEQFFGPGTRLTVL.